These 22 T cell receptor beta chains were all obtained from the same sample, sequenced in a study of blood T cell repertoires in COVID-19 (dated by TCRdb to the early 2020s). The method was the immunoSEQ multiplex PCR assay. In its TCRdb copy, this immuneACCESS table keeps in-frame sequences only and misses some clones. Where compared with another copy, unresolved V genes explain less than half of these, and the others have no known cause. The sample data list roughly 250,000 clones, and about 81% of these were observed just once. 9.5% to 15% of the sample is held by the ten biggest clonotypes. The sample taken for sequencing was peripheral blood. These receptors were obtained from a woman in her sixties with active or convalescent COVID-19.

The genes are TRBV6-2 or TRBV6-3 and TRBJ1-3, with D hard to call. The CDR3 contains 14 residues. Between the trimmed V and J ends, which lost 6 bases and 0 bases, there was a span of 9 bases. The germline V gene encodes CDR1 MNHEY and CDR2 SVGEGT. The CDR3 nucleotides read TGTGCCAGCAGCCGTTCCGGCTCTGGAAACACCATATATTTT. This sequence encodes CASSRSGSGNTIYF.

This clone was found once. At one boundary the junction diverges from the germline segment, which might be a read error. The chain recombines TRBV3-1 (or the pseudogene TRBV3-2) with TRBJ2-5; TRBD2 might be the D (7 bases). The CDR3 is 14 amino acids. Germline V lookup: CDR1 LGHDT, CDR2 YNNKEL (reference sequence). The CDR3, as DNA: TGTGCCAGCATACGAGGGGGGGTCCAAGGGACCCAGTACTTC. As protein: CASIRGGVQGTQYF.

The genes are TRBV5-1 and TRBJ1-1; D is undetermined. Germline V gene data show CDR1 as SGHRS and CDR2 as YFSETQ. V lost 5 bases and J lost 1, with 9 bases in between. The CDR3 totals 13 residues. CDR3 coding DNA: TGCGCCAGCAGGGGCGGGGAGAACACTGAAGCTTTCTTT. Its protein is CASRGGENTEAFF.

The chain recombines TRBV12-5 with TRBJ2-3; a possible D gene is TRBD2 (6 bases). Germline lookup yields CDR1 LGHNT and CDR2 FRNRAP. The CDR3 contains 15 residues. Trimming took off 6 bases at V and 5 bases at J, with 18 bases between the two ends. The CDR3 DNA is TGTGCTAGTGGCCCGCGCGGGGCCAATAAAGATACGCAGTATTTT. This gives the protein CASGPRGANKDTQYF. The entire variable domain, with the rest obtained from reference TRBV12-5 and TRBJ2-3, is as follows: DARVTQTPRHKVTEMGQEVTMRCQPILGHNTVFWYRQTMMQGLELLAYFRNRAPLDDSGMPKDRFSAEMPDATLATLKIQPSEPRDSAVYFCASGPRGANKDTQYFGPGTRLTVL.

V is TRBV27 and J is TRBJ2-7; no clear D gene. CDR1 and CDR2 from the germline V gene are MNHEY and SMNVEV (reference sequence). This CDR3 contains 13 residues. The V and J ends lost 5 bases and 2 bases respectively, with 10 bases between them. The CDR3 loop is CASSPLGPYEQYF. Written as DNA, the CDR3 is TGTGCCAGCAGTCCCCTAGGTCCCTACGAGCAGTACTTC.

The chain employs TRBV27 and TRBJ2-3, with TRBD2 matching 12 bases. V lost 4 bases and J lost 4; bases outside the gene matches: 6. The CDR3 contains 16 residues. Germline CDR1 is MNHEY and CDR2 is SMNVEV (reference sequence). The CDR3 protein is CASSSLAGGLSDTQYF. For the CDR3, the DNA is TGTGCCAGCAGTTCGCTAGCGGGGGGGCTTTCAGATACGCAGTATTTT.

The CDR3 loop reads CASSPGQGNHNEQFF. The CDR3 nucleotides are TGTGCCAGCAGCCCGGGACAGGGGAACCACAATGAGCAGTTCTTC. The V and J genes are TRBV7-3 and TRBJ2-1; 10 nucleotides agree with TRBD1. V lost 5 bases to trimming and J lost 5 bases; unmatched junction nucleotides: 6. Germline CDR1 SGHTA, CDR2 FQGTGA. The CDR3 extends over 15 amino acids. The entire variable domain, with the rest obtained from reference TRBV7-3 and TRBJ2-1, is as follows: GAGVSQTPSNKVTEKGKYVELRCDPISGHTALYWYRQSLGQGPEFLIYFQGTGAADDSGLPNDRFFAVRPEGSVSTLKIQRTERGDSAVYLCASSPGQGNHNEQFFGPGTRLTVL.

V and J are TRBV14 and TRBJ1-4; a possible D gene is TRBD1 (5 bases). CDR3 length: 15 amino acids. Germline CDR1 and CDR2: SGHDN and FVKESK. V was clipped by 5 bases and J by 5 bases, with 15 bases between them. The CDR3 DNA reads as TGTGCCAGCAGCTCTATCGGGGGATCGAATGAAAAACTGTTTTTT. It yields the protein CASSSIGGSNEKLFF.

Concerning this clone: The sample carries other DNA sequences with the same CDR3. J is TRBJ1-2 and V is TRBV6-5; 12 bases match TRBD1. Germline V gene data show CDR1 as MNHEY and CDR2 as SVGAGI. The CDR3 has 14 residues. V lost 4 bases, J lost 7 bases, and 4 bases stayed unmatched. The CDR3 loop reads CASSSGTGGSGYTF. The CDR3 nucleotides are TGTGCCAGCAGTTCCGGGACAGGGGGCTCTGGCTACACCTTC.

The CDR3 loop is CASRGVGAQETQYF. In nucleotides, the CDR3 is TGTGCCAGCAGAGGGGTGGGGGCGCAAGAGACCCAGTACTTC. This chain links TRBV6-5 with TRBJ2-5; TRBD1 might be the D (6 bases). Trimming left V 6 bases short and J 2 bases short, with 13 bases between. This CDR3 has 14 residues. Germline values: CDR1 MNHEY, CDR2 SVGAGI.

The chain combines TRBV4-1 with TRBJ2-1; 14 positions agree with TRBD2. Germline assignment: CDR1 MGHRA and CDR2 YSYEKL. With 4 bases clipped from V and 6 bases from J, the junction kept 5 bases outside the gene matches. The CDR3 loop spans 16 amino acids. For the CDR3, the DNA is TGCGCCAGCAGCCCGAGACTAGCGGGGGGGCTCAATGAGCAGTTCTTC. It codes for CASSPRLAGGLNEQFF.

This chain uses TRBV5-1 with TRBJ2-6; no firm D call. This CDR3 is 14 amino acids long. The germline CDR1 and CDR2 sequences are SGHRS and YFSETQ. V was trimmed by 0 bases and J by 2 bases, leaving 3 bases between them. The CDR3 DNA is TGCGCCAGCAGCTTGGCCGCTGGGGCCAACGTCCTGACTTTC. It codes for CASSLAAGANVLTF.

The rearrangement joins TRBV19 to TRBJ2-7, with 12 bases matching TRBD1. The V gene end was trimmed by 8 bases and the J gene end by 4 bases; junction bases not matched to a gene: 9. The CDR3 length is 15 residues. The germline gives CDR1 LNHDA, CDR2 SQIVND (reference sequence). Here the CDR3 DNA reads TGTGCCAGTCGCGACCCGGGACAGGGGGCGTACGAGCAGTACTTC. Encoded protein: CASRDPGQGAYEQYF.

The rearrangement joins TRBV7-6 to TRBJ1-1; no reliable D call. The CDR3 spans 16 residues. The V gene's germline CDR1 is SGHVS and CDR2 FNYEAQ. Deletions cut 4 bases from V and 2 bases from J, with 17 bases between. CDR3 amino acids: CASSWPAVEPNTEAFF. The CDR3 DNA sequence: TGTGCCAGCAGCTGGCCCGCGGTAGAACCAAACACTGAAGCTTTCTTT. The full variable domain, in which reference TRBV7-6 and TRBJ1-1 provide the parts outside the CDR3, is GAGVSQSPRYKVTKRGQDVALRCDPISGHVSLYWYRQALGQGPEFLTYFNYEAQQDKSGLPNDRFSAERPEGSISTLTIQRTEQRDSAMYRCASSWPAVEPNTEAFFGQGTRLTVV.

This clone was counted between two and nine times. This chain joins TRBV2 and TRBJ1-5; 7 nucleotides align to TRBD1. J lost 9 bases, V lost 5 bases, and 19 bases had no gene match. This CDR3 contains 17 residues. Germline V gene sequence: CDR1 SNHLY, CDR2 FYNNEI. The CDR3: CASSPTQTGLLVRPQHF. The CDR3 nucleotides are TGTGCCAGCAGTCCCACCCAGACAGGGCTTCTAGTTCGGCCCCAGCATTTT.

The CDR3 DNA follows: TGTGCCAGCAGCCTGACAGTTGAAAAACTGTTTTTT. It translates to CASSLTVEKLFF. The genes are TRBV11-2 and TRBJ1-4, with D perhaps matching TRBD1 (5 bases). The CDR3 has 12 amino acids. In germline, CDR1 is SGHAT, CDR2 FQNNGV. The V end lost 5 bases, the J end lost 7 bases, and 8 bases lay between the germline ends.

The chain is built from TRBV14 and TRBJ2-6, with D perhaps matching TRBD2 (5 bases). V was clipped by 4 bases and J by 0 bases, with 25 bases between them. The germline gives CDR1 SGHDN, CDR2 FVKESK. This CDR3 is 21 amino acids long. This chain's CDR3 is CASSPGWPPGSVTSGANVLTF. The CDR3 DNA reads TGTGCCAGCAGCCCCGGGTGGCCCCCGGGGAGCGTGACCTCTGGGGCCAACGTCCTGACTTTC.

The chain has TRBV7-6 and TRBJ1-1, with D unresolved. V was trimmed by 1 base and J by 4 bases, leaving 13 bases between them. The germline V gene has CDR1 SGHVS and CDR2 FNYEAQ. This CDR3 has 15 amino acids. The CDR3 nucleotides are TGTGCCAGCAGCTTAGGCGGCCCAGCGGTCACTGAAGCTTTCTTT. It yields the protein CASSLGGPAVTEAFF.

This rearrangement joins TRBV27 to TRBJ1-1, with D uncertain. Germline CDR1 is MNHEY and CDR2 is SMNVEV (reference sequence). Deletions cut 2 bases from V and 1 base from J, with 5 bases between. CDR3 size: 13 residues. CDR3 sequence reads: CASSLSPNTEAFF. CDR3 DNA sequence: TGTGCCAGCAGTTTAAGCCCGAACACTGAAGCTTTCTTT.

The sample holds one count of this clone. The chain recombines TRBV6-5 with TRBJ1-6; D is perhaps TRBD1 (5 bases). Trimming removed 6 bases from V and 5 bases from J, with 11 bases in between. The CDR3 covers 14 residues. The germline V gene has CDR1 MNHEY and CDR2 SVGAGI. CDR3 coding DNA: TGTGCCAGCAGGGGGGGGATCAATAATTCACCCCTCCACTTT. The encoded protein is CASRGGINNSPLHF.

The chain combines TRBV28 with TRBJ1-1; perhaps TRBD1 as D (5 bases). CDR1 is MDHEN, CDR2 SYDVKM, per germline. The CDR3 is 15 amino acids. The V gene lost 1 base and the J gene lost 1 base, with 10 bases spanning the gap. CDR3 coding DNA: TGTGCCAGCAGTTTATATAGGAGGGGGAACACTGAAGCTTTCTTT. It yields the protein CASSLYRRGNTEAFF. The full variable domain, rest sourced from reference TRBV28 and TRBJ1-1, is DVKVTQSSRYLVKRTGEKVFLECVQDMDHENMFWYRQDPGLGLRLIYFSYDVKMKEKGDIPEGYSVSREKKERFSLILESASTNQTSMYLCASSLYRRGNTEAFFGQGTRLTVV.

The V and J genes are TRBV7-9 and TRBJ1-3; TRBD1 aligns across 7 bases. Germline values: CDR1 SEHNR, CDR2 FQNEAQ (reference sequence). This CDR3 spans 16 amino acids. Unmatched junction bases numbered 7, after V lost 5 bases and J lost 0 bases. The CDR3 nucleotides are TGTGCCAGCAGCCCTAGAGGGGGCAGCTCTGGAAACACCATATATTTT. It translates to CASSPRGGSSGNTIYF.